This is a list of T cell receptor beta chains from one sample in a study of T cell repertoires and Cas9 in healthy adults. Clones were sequenced by immunoSEQ multiplex PCR, and TCRdb holds only the in-frame ones, with some missing. The sample carries about 22,000 clones, about nine tenths recorded once. Sequencing input: CD4+ effector T cells (CD127+, CD25-, CD137-, CD154-) from PBMCs; culture status not recorded. These receptors were obtained from a human donor in good health. CDR3s include the opening cysteine and the closing phenylalanine or tryptophan. The D gene is left open where the match is weak. Clone size is given for some rows only: seen once, a few or many times, or a class if the clone is expanded.

d_call: NA; v_call: TRBV18; clone_size: NA; j_call: TRBJ1-5; cdr3_nt: TGTGCCAGCTCACCAGGGCAGGGGCAGCCCCAGCATTTT; cdr3_aa: CASSPGQGQPQHF
d_call: TRBD1; v_call: TRBV5-1; clone_size: NA; j_call: TRBJ2-3; cdr3_nt: TGCGCCAGCACGGGACAGGGAGGCACAGATACGCAGTATTTT; cdr3_aa: CASTGQGGTDTQYF
d_call: TRBD2; v_call: TRBV14; clone_size: NA; j_call: TRBJ2-7; cdr3_nt: TGTGCCAGCAGCCAAATCACTAGCGGGGACCCCTGGTACGAGCAGTACTTC; cdr3_aa: CASSQITSGDPWYEQYF
d_call: TRBD1; v_call: TRBV5-8; clone_size: NA; j_call: TRBJ1-2; cdr3_nt: TGTGCCAGCAGCTACCTACAGGGGGCCAACTATGGCTACACCTTC; cdr3_aa: CASSYLQGANYGYTF
d_call: TRBD2; v_call: TRBV7-2; clone_size: NA; j_call: TRBJ2-3; cdr3_nt: TGTGCCAGCAGCCCCGCCGGGACTAGCGGTGGGGATACGCAGTATTTT; cdr3_aa: CASSPAGTSGGDTQYF
d_call: NA; v_call: TRBV6-1; clone_size: NA; j_call: TRBJ1-2; cdr3_nt: TGTGCCAGCAGTGAACTCATCCGGGAAGCTAACTATGGCTACACCTTC; cdr3_aa: CASSELIREANYGYTF
d_call: NA; v_call: TRBV20-1; clone_size: NA; j_call: TRBJ2-7; cdr3_nt: TGCAGTGCTACTGACGGGTACGAGCAGTACTTC; cdr3_aa: CSATDGYEQYF
d_call: NA; v_call: TRBV6-6; clone_size: NA; j_call: TRBJ1-1; cdr3_nt: TGTGCCAGCAGTTACAGACTAAACACTGAAGCTTTCTTT; cdr3_aa: CASSYRLNTEAFF
d_call: NA; v_call: TRBV27; clone_size: NA; j_call: TRBJ2-2; cdr3_nt: TGTGCCAGCAGTTTAGCAGCCGGGGGTGGGGGGGAGCTGTTTTTT; cdr3_aa: CASSLAAGGGGELFF
d_call: TRBD1; v_call: TRBV18; clone_size: NA; j_call: TRBJ2-1; cdr3_nt: TGTGCCAGCTCACTTGACAGGGGGCCTGAGCAGTTCTTC; cdr3_aa: CASSLDRGPEQFF
d_call: TRBD2; v_call: TRBV7-2; clone_size: NA; j_call: TRBJ2-3; cdr3_nt: TGTGCCAGCAGCCTCCGGGCGGGGGACACAGATACGCAGTATTTT; cdr3_aa: CASSLRAGDTDTQYF
d_call: TRBD1; v_call: TRBV19; clone_size: NA; j_call: TRBJ1-2; cdr3_nt: TGTGCCAGTAGTATAGGACAGGGTTTCGACTATGGCTACACCTTC; cdr3_aa: CASSIGQGFDYGYTF
d_call: NA; v_call: TRBV9; clone_size: once; j_call: TRBJ2-1; cdr3_nt: TGTGCCAGCAGCGTAGGTGGGGGTTCCTACAATGAGCAGTTCTTC; cdr3_aa: CASSVGGGSYNEQFF
d_call: NA; v_call: TRBV2; clone_size: NA; j_call: TRBJ1-5; cdr3_nt: TGTGCCAGCAGTGAAAGTGTGGGAGGCAATCAGCCCCAGCATTTT; cdr3_aa: CASSESVGGNQPQHF
d_call: NA; v_call: TRBV14; clone_size: NA; j_call: TRBJ2-2; cdr3_nt: TGTGCCAGCAGCACGGTATTCGGGAGTTTGAACACCGGGGAGCTGTTTTTT; cdr3_aa: CASSTVFGSLNTGELFF
d_call: NA; v_call: TRBV5-1; clone_size: NA; j_call: TRBJ1-1; cdr3_nt: TGCGCCAGCAGCTTGGGACAGATCACTGAAGCTTTCTTT; cdr3_aa: CASSLGQITEAFF
d_call: NA; v_call: TRBV7-8; clone_size: NA; j_call: TRBJ2-1; cdr3_nt: TGTGCCAGCAGCGCTTTAGCAGCCTCCTACAATGAGCAGTTCTTC; cdr3_aa: CASSALAASYNEQFF
d_call: NA; v_call: TRBV10-3; clone_size: NA; j_call: TRBJ1-5; cdr3_nt: TGTGCCATCAGTGAGTCGGGGGACGGAGATCAGCCCCAGCATTTT; cdr3_aa: CAISESGDGDQPQHF
d_call: NA; v_call: TRBV5-1; clone_size: NA; j_call: TRBJ1-4; cdr3_nt: TGCGCCAGCAGTTCAGGGTCGGATGAAAAACTGTTTTTT; cdr3_aa: CASSSGSDEKLFF
d_call: TRBD2; v_call: TRBV5-1; clone_size: few; j_call: TRBJ2-2; cdr3_nt: TGCGCCAGCAGAGCGGGCAGCGGGGGGTATACCGGGGAGCTGTTTTTT; cdr3_aa: CASRAGSGGYTGELFF
d_call: NA; v_call: TRBV30; clone_size: once; j_call: TRBJ2-5; cdr3_nt: TGTGCCTGGAGTGTATCGGTTGAAGAGACCCAGTACTTC; cdr3_aa: CAWSVSVEETQYF
d_call: NA; v_call: TRBV13; clone_size: NA; j_call: TRBJ2-5; cdr3_nt: TGTGCCAGCAGCCCCTCCCAGCGAATGCAAGAGACCCAGTACTTC; cdr3_aa: CASSPSQRMQETQYF
d_call: NA; v_call: TRBV7-9; clone_size: few; j_call: TRBJ1-2; cdr3_nt: TGTGCCAGCAGCTTAGTTCAGGGTGGTGGCTACACCTTC; cdr3_aa: CASSLVQGGGYTF
d_call: NA; v_call: TRBV19; clone_size: NA; j_call: TRBJ1-1; cdr3_nt: TGTGCCAGTAGTATTCGGGCAGGGCGGACTGAAGCTTTCTTT; cdr3_aa: CASSIRAGRTEAFF
d_call: NA; v_call: TRBV12-5; clone_size: NA; j_call: TRBJ2-5; cdr3_nt: TGTGCTAGTGGTTTCGGCAGGGCGGAGACCCAGTACTTC; cdr3_aa: CASGFGRAETQYF
d_call: NA; v_call: TRBV5-5; clone_size: NA; j_call: TRBJ2-1; cdr3_nt: TGTGCCAGCAGCTTGGGCGGGGTCTACAATGAGCAGTTCTTC; cdr3_aa: CASSLGGVYNEQFF
d_call: NA; v_call: TRBV7-3; clone_size: few; j_call: TRBJ1-2; cdr3_nt: TGTGCCAGCAGCTTAGCGCCCGGACAGAACTATGGCTACACCTTC; cdr3_aa: CASSLAPGQNYGYTF
d_call: NA; v_call: TRBV29-1; clone_size: NA; j_call: TRBJ1-4; cdr3_nt: TGCAGCGCAAGCGGGGTTGCCCCCGAAAAACTGTTTTTT; cdr3_aa: CSASGVAPEKLFF
d_call: NA; v_call: TRBV12-5; clone_size: NA; j_call: TRBJ2-4; cdr3_nt: TGTGCTAGTGGACAACTACAGGGTATAGACTACCGAGCCAAAAACATTCAGTACTTC; cdr3_aa: CASGQLQGIDYRAKNIQYF
d_call: TRBD1; v_call: TRBV6-1; clone_size: NA; j_call: TRBJ1-1; cdr3_nt: TGTGCCAGCAACTTCGGACAGGGGAACACTGAAGCTTTCTTT; cdr3_aa: CASNFGQGNTEAFF
d_call: NA; v_call: TRBV19; clone_size: once; j_call: TRBJ2-3; cdr3_nt: TGTGCCAGTAGTATCCAGGGCACAGATACGCAGTATTTT; cdr3_aa: CASSIQGTDTQYF
d_call: NA; v_call: TRBV6-5; clone_size: NA; j_call: TRBJ1-1; cdr3_nt: TGTGCCAGCAGTTCCCCCTGGGGTGGGGACACTGAAGCTTTCTTT; cdr3_aa: CASSSPWGGDTEAFF
d_call: NA; v_call: TRBV30; clone_size: NA; j_call: TRBJ1-1; cdr3_nt: TGTGCCTGGAGTCAGGGCACTCGTAACACTGAAGCTTTCTTT; cdr3_aa: CAWSQGTRNTEAFF
d_call: TRBD1; v_call: TRBV11-1; clone_size: NA; j_call: TRBJ1-2; cdr3_nt: TGTGCCAGCAGCTTAGGGGACAGGGAAAGGAGCTATGGCTACACCTTC; cdr3_aa: CASSLGDRERSYGYTF
d_call: TRBD2; v_call: TRBV18; clone_size: NA; j_call: TRBJ2-3; cdr3_nt: TGTGCCAGCTCACCGGACTGGACTAGCGGTAGCACAGATACGCAGTATTTT; cdr3_aa: CASSPDWTSGSTDTQYF
d_call: TRBD1; v_call: TRBV6-6; clone_size: NA; j_call: TRBJ1-2; cdr3_nt: TGTGCCAGCACTTTTGCAGGGGGCGCGTATGGCTACACCTTC; cdr3_aa: CASTFAGGAYGYTF
d_call: NA; v_call: TRBV5-6; clone_size: NA; j_call: TRBJ1-6; cdr3_nt: TGTGCCAGCAGTGGGGACACTTTCAGCTCCTATAATTCACCCCTCCACTTT; cdr3_aa: CASSGDTFSSYNSPLHF
d_call: NA; v_call: TRBV6-6; clone_size: NA; j_call: TRBJ2-3; cdr3_nt: TGTGCCAGCAGTTACTCGACCGAAAATACGCAGTATTTT; cdr3_aa: CASSYSTENTQYF
d_call: NA; v_call: TRBV7-9; clone_size: NA; j_call: TRBJ1-1; cdr3_nt: TGTGCCAGCAGCTTAGGACGGCTTGACACTGAAGCTTTCTTT; cdr3_aa: CASSLGRLDTEAFF